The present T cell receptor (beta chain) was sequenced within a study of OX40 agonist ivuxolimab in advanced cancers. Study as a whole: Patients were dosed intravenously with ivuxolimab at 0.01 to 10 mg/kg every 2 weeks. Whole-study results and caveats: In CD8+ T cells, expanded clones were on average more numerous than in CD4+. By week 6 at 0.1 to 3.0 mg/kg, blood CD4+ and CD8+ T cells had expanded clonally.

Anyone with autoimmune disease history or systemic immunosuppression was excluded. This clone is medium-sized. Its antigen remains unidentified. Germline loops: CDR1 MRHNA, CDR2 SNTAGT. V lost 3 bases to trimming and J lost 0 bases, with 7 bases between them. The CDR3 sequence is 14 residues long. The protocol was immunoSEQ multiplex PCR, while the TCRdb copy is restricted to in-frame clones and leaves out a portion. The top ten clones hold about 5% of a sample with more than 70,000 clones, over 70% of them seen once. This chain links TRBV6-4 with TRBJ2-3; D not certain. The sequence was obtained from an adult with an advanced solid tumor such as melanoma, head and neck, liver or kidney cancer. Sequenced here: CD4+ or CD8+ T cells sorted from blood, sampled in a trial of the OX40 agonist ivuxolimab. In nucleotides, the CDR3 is TGTGCCAGCAGTGAAGAGGACAGCACAGATACGCAGTATTTT. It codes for CASSEEDSTDTQYF.